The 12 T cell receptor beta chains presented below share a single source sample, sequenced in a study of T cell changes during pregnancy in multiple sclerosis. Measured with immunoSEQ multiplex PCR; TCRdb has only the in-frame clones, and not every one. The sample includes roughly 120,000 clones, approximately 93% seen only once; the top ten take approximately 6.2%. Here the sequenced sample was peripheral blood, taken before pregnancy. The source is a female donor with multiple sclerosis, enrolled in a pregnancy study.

The CDR3: CASRSTSGSRDTQYF. DNA of the CDR3: TGTGCCAGCAGATCGACTAGCGGGAGTAGGGATACGCAGTATTTT. The V and J genes are TRBV6-4 and TRBJ2-3; 12 bases agree with TRBD2. Germline lookup yields CDR1 MRHNA and CDR2 SNTAGT. The V segment lost 6 bases and the J segment 6 bases; nucleotides outside the gene matches: 7. The CDR3 has 15 amino acids.

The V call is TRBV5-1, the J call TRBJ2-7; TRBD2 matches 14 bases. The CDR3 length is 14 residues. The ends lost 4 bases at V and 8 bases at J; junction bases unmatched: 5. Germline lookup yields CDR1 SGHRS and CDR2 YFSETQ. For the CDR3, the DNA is TGCGCCAGCAGCCTGACTAGCGGGGGGGGTCAGCAGTACTTC. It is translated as CASSLTSGGGQQYF.

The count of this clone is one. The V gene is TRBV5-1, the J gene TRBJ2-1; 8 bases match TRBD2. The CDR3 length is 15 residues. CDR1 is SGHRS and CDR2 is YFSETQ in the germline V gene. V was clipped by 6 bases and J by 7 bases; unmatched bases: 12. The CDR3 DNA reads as TGCGCCAGCACGCTCGGAGCGGGAGCGGGTAATGAGCAGTTCTTC. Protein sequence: CASTLGAGAGNEQFF.

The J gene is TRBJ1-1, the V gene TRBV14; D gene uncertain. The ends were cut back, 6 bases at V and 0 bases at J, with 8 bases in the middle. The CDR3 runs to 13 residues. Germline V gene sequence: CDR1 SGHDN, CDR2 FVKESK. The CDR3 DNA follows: TGTGCCAGCAGTATCACGGTGAACACTGAAGCTTTCTTT. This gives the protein CASSITVNTEAFF.

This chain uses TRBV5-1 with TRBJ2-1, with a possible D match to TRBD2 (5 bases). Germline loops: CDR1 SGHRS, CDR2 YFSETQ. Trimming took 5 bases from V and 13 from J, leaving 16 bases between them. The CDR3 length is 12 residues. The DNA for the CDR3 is TGCGCCAGCAGTACGACCGACCGACTACAGTTCTTC. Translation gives CASSTTDRLQFF.

The chain's CDR3 is CASSEGVGSKRFGDTEAFF. The CDR3, as DNA: TGTGCCAGCAGTGAGGGAGTGGGTTCAAAACGGTTTGGGGACACTGAAGCTTTCTTT. The V call is TRBV2, the J call TRBJ1-1; the D is unclear. V lost 3 bases to trimming and J lost 3 bases, with 26 bases between them. CDR1 and CDR2 (germline): SNHLY, FYNNEI. This CDR3 has 19 amino acids.

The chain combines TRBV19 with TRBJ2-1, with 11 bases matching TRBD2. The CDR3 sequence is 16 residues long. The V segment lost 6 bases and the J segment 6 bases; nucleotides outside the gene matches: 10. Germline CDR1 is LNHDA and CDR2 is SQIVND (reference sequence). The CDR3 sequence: CASSTTLAGGFNEQFF. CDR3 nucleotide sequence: TGTGCCAGTAGCACGACCCTAGCGGGGGGTTTCAATGAGCAGTTCTTC.

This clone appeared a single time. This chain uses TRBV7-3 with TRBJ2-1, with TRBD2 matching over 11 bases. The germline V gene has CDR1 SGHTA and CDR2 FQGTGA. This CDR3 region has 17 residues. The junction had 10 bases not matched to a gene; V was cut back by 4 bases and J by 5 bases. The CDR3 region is CASSSRTGLAGNNEQFF. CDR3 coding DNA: TGTGCCAGCAGCTCCCGTACCGGACTAGCGGGTAACAATGAGCAGTTCTTC.

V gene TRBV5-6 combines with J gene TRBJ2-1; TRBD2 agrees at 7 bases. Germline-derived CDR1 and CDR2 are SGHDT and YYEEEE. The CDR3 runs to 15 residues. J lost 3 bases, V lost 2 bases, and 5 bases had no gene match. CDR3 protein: CASSLNRGVYNEQFF. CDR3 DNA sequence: TGTGCCAGCAGCTTAAATCGGGGGGTCTACAATGAGCAGTTCTTC. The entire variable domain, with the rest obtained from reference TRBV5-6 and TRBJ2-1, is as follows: DAGVTQSPTHLIKTRGQQVTLRCSPKSGHDTVSWYQQALGQGPQFIFQYYEEEERQRGNFPDRFSGHQFPNYSSELNVNALLLGDSALYLCASSLNRGVYNEQFFGPGTRLTVL.

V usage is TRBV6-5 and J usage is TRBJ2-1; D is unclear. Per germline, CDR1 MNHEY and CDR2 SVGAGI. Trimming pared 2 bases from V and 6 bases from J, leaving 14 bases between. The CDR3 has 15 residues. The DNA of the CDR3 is TGTGCCAGCAGTTACAGGTCAGGAAGGATCAATGAGCAGTTCTTC. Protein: CASSYRSGRINEQFF.

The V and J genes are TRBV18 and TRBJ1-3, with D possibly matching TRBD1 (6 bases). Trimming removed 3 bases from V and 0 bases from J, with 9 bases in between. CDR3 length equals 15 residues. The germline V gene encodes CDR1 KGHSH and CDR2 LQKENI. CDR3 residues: CASSPGQNSGNTIYF. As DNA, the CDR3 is TGTGCCAGCTCACCCGGACAGAACTCTGGAAACACCATATATTTT. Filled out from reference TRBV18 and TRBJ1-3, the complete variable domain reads NAGVMQNPRHLVRRRGQEARLRCSPMKGHSHVYWYRQLPEEGLKFMVYLQKENIIDESGMPKERFSAEFPKEGPSILRIQQVVRGDSAAYFCASSPGQNSGNTIYFGEGSWLTVV.

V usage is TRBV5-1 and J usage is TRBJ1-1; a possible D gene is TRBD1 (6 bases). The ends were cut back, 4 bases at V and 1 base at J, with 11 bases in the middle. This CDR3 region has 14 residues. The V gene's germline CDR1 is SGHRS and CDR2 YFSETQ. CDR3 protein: CASSPQQGNTEAFF. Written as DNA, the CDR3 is TGCGCCAGCAGCCCGCAACAGGGGAACACTGAAGCTTTCTTT. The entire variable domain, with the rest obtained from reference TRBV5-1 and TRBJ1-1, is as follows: KAGVTQTPRYLIKTRGQQVTLSCSPISGHRSVSWYQQTPGQGLQFLFEYFSETQRNKGNFPGRFSGRQFSNSRSEMNVSTLELGDSALYLCASSPQQGNTEAFFGQGTRLTVV.